These T cell receptor beta chains were read from a single sample in a study of a mutant IDH1 vaccine in newly diagnosed glioma. Antigens of these TCRs are unknown. Sequencing was performed with immunoSEQ multiplex PCR; in TCRdb, only in-frame clones are kept and a portion is missing. The profile covers just over 80,000 clones, with almost 85% appearing a single time and about 2.2% taken by the ten largest. Sequences were derived from PBMCs, sampled from a glioma patient whose treatment included an IDH1 peptide vaccine. These receptors originate from a man younger than 40 with glioma. Some clones in this sample may be carry-over from other donors' samples. Both conserved end residues are part of each CDR3.

j_call v_call cdr3_aa
TRBJ1-5 TRBV28 CASSLSLLAAYNQPQHF
TRBJ2-7 TRBV5-1 CASSLAQLREGYEQYF
TRBJ2-5 TRBV6-1 CASSVVGGTQETQYF
TRBJ2-1 TRBV14 CASSQEGSGGGDEQFF
TRBJ1-3 TRBV7-2 CASSLFWGTSGDTIYF
TRBJ1-4 TRBV30 CAWSVQGSEKLFF
TRBJ1-1 TRBV7-9 CASSPGQTANLIYTEAFF
TRBJ2-1 TRBV4-1 CASSLFTTQVNNEQFF
TRBJ1-1 TRBV29-1 CSVERGGDTEAFF
TRBJ1-4 TRBV27 CASGLQGLNEKLFF
TRBJ1-2 TRBV10-2 CASSDGGGAYGYTF
TRBJ2-7 TRBV7-8 CASSLGGSGPYEQYF
TRBJ1-2 TRBV7-3 CASSPGQGGYTF
TRBJ2-1 TRBV5-6 CASSLFTGSYNEQFF
TRBJ2-6 TRBV30 CAWSPLLASGANVLTF
TRBJ1-1 TRBV7-2 CASSLGRNTEAFF